This paragraph reports one T cell receptor (beta chain). Its target is not known. This entry comes from a study of cytomegalovirus exposure and HLA in healthy donors. About the research overall: Membership in the Caucasian-associated ancestry cluster was found for about 80% of approximately 430 genotyped donors.

The CDR3 consists of 16 residues. Trimming cost V 0 bases and J 0 bases, with 12 bases left between them. Germline V gene sequence: CDR1 SGHDT, CDR2 YYEEEE. It was with 60 Vbeta and 13 Jbeta primers that the PCR ran. Profiled with immunoSEQ multiplex PCR; TCRdb holds only in-frame clones, not every one. Seen here are 130,000 or so clones, 72% observed once, and the top ten hold less than 4.5%. Whole-study results and caveats: Later analysis suggested links between common viral pathogens and several top significant clusters. A few chains tied to CMV proved CMV antigen-specific in vitro.

V gene TRBV5-6 combines with J gene TRBJ2-5, with D possibly being TRBD1 (5 bases). Sequencing was carried out using PBMCs. This TCR was recovered from a man in his forties or fifties in good health and CMV-seropositive. The CDR3 spells CASSLGTGLYQETQYF. CDR3 nucleotides: TGTGCCAGCAGCTTGGGTACAGGATTATACCAAGAGACCCAGTACTTC.